The 25 T cell receptor beta chains presented below share a single source sample, sequenced in a study of shared clonotypes between healthy human individuals. Sequenced by immunoSEQ multiplex PCR; TCRdb stores in-frame clones only, minus some. The sample lists millions of clones, approximately 95% occurring once. The specimen was naive CD4+ T cells from PBMCs. The subset: CD45RA+ positively selected. The receptors were sampled from a man aged 18 to 30 in good health. Some clones in this sample may be carry-over from other donors' samples.

The chain has TRBV27 and TRBJ2-1; tentatively, D is TRBD2 (5 bases). The V gene lost 1 base and the J gene lost 2 bases, with 12 bases spanning the gap. Germline V lookup: CDR1 MNHEY, CDR2 SMNVEV (reference sequence). The CDR3 sequence is 16 residues long. The CDR3 DNA follows: TGTGCCAGCAGTTTATTAAACGGGGTTACCTACAATGAGCAGTTCTTC. It specifies CASSLLNGVTYNEQFF.

The rearrangement uses TRBV18 and TRBJ1-3; TRBD1 aligns across 8 bases. Germline CDR1 KGHSH, CDR2 LQKENI. This CDR3 spans 16 amino acids. Trimming cost V 3 bases and J 3 bases; bases outside gene matches: 7. The CDR3, as DNA: TGTGCCAGCTCACCGACTACGACAGGGGTTGGAAACACCATATATTTT. Amino acids: CASSPTTTGVGNTIYF.

V and J are TRBV4-2 and TRBJ2-1, with TRBD2 matching 10 bases. CDR1 LGHNA and CDR2 YNFKEQ come from the germline V gene. Unmatched junction bases numbered 8, after V lost 5 bases and J lost 7 bases. The CDR3 sequence is 15 residues long. The CDR3 sequence: CASSVRLAGVNEQFF. Written as DNA, the CDR3 is TGTGCCAGCAGCGTTAGGCTAGCGGGAGTGAATGAGCAGTTCTTC.

The J gene is TRBJ1-1, the V gene TRBV12-5, with D tentatively TRBD1 (6 bases). Germline V gene data show CDR1 as LGHNT and CDR2 as FRNRAP. V lost 2 bases, J lost 7 bases, and 23 bases lay in between. The CDR3 covers 17 residues. Here the CDR3 DNA reads TGTGCTAGTGGTTTGCATCTTCGTGGGCAGGGGTCGGGTGAAGCTTTCTTT. Residues: CASGLHLRGQGSGEAFF.

The chain joins TRBV5-1 to TRBJ1-4, with 10 bases identical to TRBD1. Germline V gene sequence: CDR1 SGHRS, CDR2 YFSETQ. This CDR3 contains 14 residues. V shed 3 bases, J shed 7 bases, and the junction held 3 bases outside the gene matches. The DNA for the CDR3 is TGCGCCAGCAGCTGGGGACAGGGGCTTGAAAAACTGTTTTTT. Its translation is CASSWGQGLEKLFF.

The rearrangement joins TRBV5-4 to TRBJ2-3; TRBD1 aligns across 11 bases. In germline, CDR1 is SGHNT, CDR2 YYREEE (reference sequence). This CDR3 is built from 16 residues. Trimming took 2 bases from V and 6 from J; bases not matched to a gene: 8. The chain's CDR3 is CASSFGTGGPSDTQYF. In DNA form, the CDR3 reads TGTGCCAGCAGCTTCGGGACAGGGGGACCAAGTGATACGCAGTATTTT.

V is TRBV7-2 and J is TRBJ2-3, with D unresolved. This CDR3 is built from 14 residues. The V gene's germline CDR1 is SGHTA and CDR2 FQGNSA. V lost 7 bases and J 7 bases, leaving 18 bases between the germline ends. The CDR3 reads CASTEGVSRYTQYF. CDR3 in DNA: TGTGCCAGCACCGAAGGAGTGTCCAGGTATACGCAGTATTTT.

The chain couples TRBV9 to TRBJ2-2; 9 bases fit TRBD2. The junction had 9 bases not matched to a gene; V was cut back by 4 bases and J by 5 bases. There are 16 residues in the CDR3. Germline V CDR1 and CDR2: SGDLS, YYNGEE. This chain's CDR3 is CASSRGVAGVTGELFF. The CDR3 DNA is TGTGCCAGCAGCCGCGGGGTAGCGGGAGTTACCGGGGAGCTGTTTTTT.

This clone was counted once. This same CDR3 is encoded by further DNA sequences in the sample. The gene calls are TRBV28 and TRBJ1-1; D call uncertain. V gave up 5 bases and J gave up 5 bases, with 9 bases separating them. The CDR3 has 12 amino acids. Germline CDR1 reads MDHEN; CDR2 reads SYDVKM. The CDR3 protein is CASSPLRTEAFF. The CDR3 coding sequence is TGTGCCAGCAGTCCCTTAAGGACTGAAGCTTTCTTT. Based on the CDR3 plus reference TRBV28 and TRBJ1-1, the full variable domain is DVKVTQSSRYLVKRTGEKVFLECVQDMDHENMFWYRQDPGLGLRLIYFSYDVKMKEKGDIPEGYSVSREKKERFSLILESASTNQTSMYLCASSPLRTEAFFGQGTRLTVV.

This chain links TRBV5-4 with TRBJ1-3, with a possible D match to TRBD1 (5 bases). Germline V gene sequence: CDR1 SGHNT, CDR2 YYREEE (reference sequence). V was cut by 0 bases and J by 0 bases, with 10 bases left in between. The CDR3 has 16 amino acids. CDR3 residues: CASSLGGLSSGNTIYF. The DNA of the CDR3 is TGTGCCAGCAGCTTGGGGGGCCTCAGCTCTGGAAACACCATATATTTT.

The CDR3 nucleotides are TGTGCCAGCAGCGCGACGGACTATAGCACAGATACGCAGTATTTT. This translates into CASSATDYSTDTQYF. The genes are TRBV6-5 and TRBJ2-3; TRBD2 is a possible D gene (6 bases). The CDR3 covers 15 residues. Germline lookup yields CDR1 MNHEY and CDR2 SVGAGI. V was trimmed by 6 bases and J by 0 bases, leaving 13 bases between them.

This sequence joins TRBV28 and TRBJ1-1; 9 bases are shared with TRBD1. Per germline, CDR1 MDHEN and CDR2 SYDVKM. V shed 5 bases and J 8 bases; nucleotides not matched to a gene: 6. This CDR3 comprises 13 residues. CDR3 amino acids: CASSHTGTGEAFF. The CDR3 nucleotides read TGTGCCAGCAGTCATACCGGGACAGGGGAAGCTTTCTTT.

With respect to this clone: At one boundary the junction diverges from the germline segment, which might be a read error. The CDR3 here is CASSLVQMANTETFF. In nucleotides, the CDR3 is TGTGCCAGCAGCTTGGTCCAGATGGCGAACACTGAAACTTTCTTT. The chain recombines TRBV5-6 with TRBJ1-1, with D hard to call. The CDR3 contains 15 residues. Looked up from germline, CDR1 is SGHDT and CDR2 is YYEEEE.

The chain uses TRBV6-1 and TRBJ1-5, with D uncertain. V was shortened by 6 bases and J by 3 bases, with 9 bases between the two germline ends. The CDR3 has 13 amino acids. The V gene's germline CDR1 is MNHNS and CDR2 SASEGT. CDR3 region: CASREQTNQPQHF. CDR3 in DNA: TGTGCCAGCAGGGAACAGACCAATCAGCCCCAGCATTTT.

The gene calls are TRBV28 and TRBJ2-4, with 11 bases fitting TRBD1. V was clipped by 3 bases and J by 1 base; unmatched bases: 8. The germline V gene encodes CDR1 MDHEN and CDR2 SYDVKM. The CDR3 sequence is 18 residues long. The CDR3 region has the DNA TGTGCCAGCAGTTTCGGACAGGGGGCAGCGGGGGCCAAAAACATTCAGTACTTC. Translated, it gives CASSFGQGAAGAKNIQYF.

The chain combines TRBV11-2 with TRBJ1-1; 7 nucleotides agree with TRBD1. After removal of 7 bases from V and 8 bases from J, the junction contained 13 bases not matched to a gene. The CDR3 covers 14 residues. CDR1 is SGHAT and CDR2 is FQNNGV in the germline V gene. The CDR3 sequence is CASTPSPSRGEAFF. DNA of the CDR3: TGTGCCAGCACCCCCTCCCCTTCCAGGGGGGAAGCTTTCTTT.

V usage is TRBV19 and J usage is TRBJ2-3; D is ambiguous. This CDR3 contains 12 residues. The germline V and J ends were trimmed by 3 bases and 7 bases, with 8 bases remaining between them. Germline CDR1 LNHDA, CDR2 SQIVND (reference sequence). CDR3 DNA sequence: TGTGCCAGTAGTATCGAGAGGCATACGCAGTATTTT. It encodes CASSIERHTQYF. Using reference TRBV19 and TRBJ2-3 for the parts outside the CDR3, the full variable domain is DGGITQSPKYLFRKEGQNVTLSCEQNLNHDAMYWYRQDPGQGLRLIYYSQIVNDFQKGDIAEGYSVSREKKESFPLTVTSAQKNPTAFYLCASSIERHTQYFGPGTRLTVL.

V and J are TRBV5-1 and TRBJ2-1, with D tentatively TRBD1 (6 bases). The CDR3 totals 18 residues. V shed 3 bases and J shed 4 bases, with 23 bases lying between them. Germline CDR1 and CDR2: SGHRS and YFSETQ. The CDR3, as DNA: TGCGCCAGCAGCTCCCAGCCCTTAGGACAGCCCCAATACAATGAGCAGTTCTTC. Its protein is CASSSQPLGQPQYNEQFF. Using reference TRBV5-1 and TRBJ2-1 for the parts outside the CDR3, the full variable domain is KAGVTQTPRYLIKTRGQQVTLSCSPISGHRSVSWYQQTPGQGLQFLFEYFSETQRNKGNFPGRFSGRQFSNSRSEMNVSTLELGDSALYLCASSSQPLGQPQYNEQFFGPGTRLTVL.

This chain uses TRBV27 with TRBJ1-2; D possibly corresponds to TRBD1 (5 bases). Deletions cut 6 bases from V and 2 bases from J, with 13 bases between. Germline CDR1 MNHEY, CDR2 SMNVEV (reference sequence). This CDR3 spans 14 amino acids. The CDR3 nucleotides are TGTGCCAGCAGAATGAGACGGGGGAACTATGGCTACACCTTC. Encoded protein: CASRMRRGNYGYTF.

V gene TRBV2 combines with J gene TRBJ1-2, with TRBD1 identical over 9 bases. The trim removed 6 bases at V and 5 bases at J, leaving 7 bases unmatched. Per germline, CDR1 SNHLY and CDR2 FYNNEI. CDR3 length equals 14 residues. This CDR3 reads CASSWDRALYGYTF. The DNA of the CDR3 is TGTGCCAGCAGCTGGGACAGGGCATTATATGGCTACACCTTC.

This chain links TRBV19 with TRBJ1-1; a possible D gene is TRBD1 (6 bases). CDR1 LNHDA and CDR2 SQIVND come from the germline V gene (reference sequence). This CDR3 region has 14 residues. The germline V and J ends were trimmed by 2 bases and 11 bases, with 18 bases remaining between them. The CDR3 coding sequence is TGTGCCAGTAGTATACTTGACGACAGGATGGCGGCTTTCTTT. It encodes CASSILDDRMAAFF.

The rearrangement joins TRBV27 to TRBJ2-7; D uncertain. The CDR3 is 13 residues long. Germline CDR1 and CDR2: MNHEY and SMNVEV (reference sequence). V lost 3 bases to trimming and J lost 2 bases, with 8 bases between them. CDR3 nucleotide sequence: TGTGCCAGCAGTTTCGCTAGGGCCTACGAGCAGTACTTC. Translated, it gives CASSFARAYEQYF.

The chain links TRBV2 to TRBJ2-3, with 10 bases that match TRBD2. The CDR3 extends over 15 amino acids. V was clipped by 7 bases and J by 8 bases; unmatched bases: 12. The germline gives CDR1 SNHLY, CDR2 FYNNEI. The CDR3 DNA is TGTGCCAGCACTCGGTGGCTAGCGGGAGAGGGTACGCAGTATTTT. Encoded protein: CASTRWLAGEGTQYF.

This clone is a singleton in its sample. The chain carries TRBV5-8 and TRBJ2-7, with 8 nucleotides matching TRBD2. CDR1 and CDR2 from the germline V gene are SGHTS and YDEGEE. Trimming took 6 bases from V and 4 from J; bases not matched to a gene: 12. The CDR3 sequence is 15 residues long. The CDR3 DNA is TGTGCCAGCACCCCCAACGGGGGGGCTCCTTACGAGCAGTACTTC. As protein: CASTPNGGAPYEQYF.

The chain employs TRBV29-1 and TRBJ2-3; maybe TRBD1 (5 bases). Germline CDR1 and CDR2: SQVTM and ANQGSEA. This CDR3 comprises 14 residues. Trimming removed 4 bases from V and 4 bases from J, with 15 bases in between. DNA of the CDR3: TGCAGCGTTGGGCCAAGACAGCCCCCAGATACGCAGTATTTT. Its protein product is CSVGPRQPPDTQYF.